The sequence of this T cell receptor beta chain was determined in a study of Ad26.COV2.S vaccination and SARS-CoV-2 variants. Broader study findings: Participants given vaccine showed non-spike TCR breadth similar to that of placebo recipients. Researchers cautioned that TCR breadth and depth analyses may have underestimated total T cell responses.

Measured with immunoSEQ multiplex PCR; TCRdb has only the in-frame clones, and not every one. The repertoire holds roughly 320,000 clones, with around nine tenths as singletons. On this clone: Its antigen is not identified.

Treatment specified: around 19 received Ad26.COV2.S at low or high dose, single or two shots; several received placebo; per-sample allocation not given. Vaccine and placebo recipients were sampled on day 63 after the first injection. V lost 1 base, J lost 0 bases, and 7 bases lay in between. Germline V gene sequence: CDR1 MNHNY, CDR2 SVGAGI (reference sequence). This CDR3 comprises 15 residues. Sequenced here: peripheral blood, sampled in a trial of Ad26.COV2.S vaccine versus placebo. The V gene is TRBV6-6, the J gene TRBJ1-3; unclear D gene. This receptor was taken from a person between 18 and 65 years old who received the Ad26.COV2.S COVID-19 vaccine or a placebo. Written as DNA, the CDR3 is TGTGCCAGCAGTTACTTGAGCCCCTCTGGAAACACCATATATTTT. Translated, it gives CASSYLSPSGNTIYF.